This TCR beta chain was retrieved from a study of graft-versus-host responses after intestinal transplantation. This clone is a singleton in its sample. Method: immunoSEQ multiplex PCR; TCRdb's copy keeps in-frame clones and lacks some. The repertoire holds 17,000 or so clones, with about 89% as singletons. The CDR3 totals 13 residues. In germline, CDR1 is KGHSH, CDR2 LQKENI. V dropped 3 bases and J dropped 8 bases, with 11 bases sitting between them. The chain uses TRBV18 and TRBJ1-3; maybe TRBD1 (5 bases). The receptor was derived from a human patient who received an intestinal transplant, so some T cells may come from the graft donor. The sample in question was bone marrow, obtained just under 130 days after transplant. The CDR3 region has the DNA TGTGCCAGCTCACCGGGCCAACAGGACACCATATATTTT. Its protein product is CASSPGQQDTIYF.